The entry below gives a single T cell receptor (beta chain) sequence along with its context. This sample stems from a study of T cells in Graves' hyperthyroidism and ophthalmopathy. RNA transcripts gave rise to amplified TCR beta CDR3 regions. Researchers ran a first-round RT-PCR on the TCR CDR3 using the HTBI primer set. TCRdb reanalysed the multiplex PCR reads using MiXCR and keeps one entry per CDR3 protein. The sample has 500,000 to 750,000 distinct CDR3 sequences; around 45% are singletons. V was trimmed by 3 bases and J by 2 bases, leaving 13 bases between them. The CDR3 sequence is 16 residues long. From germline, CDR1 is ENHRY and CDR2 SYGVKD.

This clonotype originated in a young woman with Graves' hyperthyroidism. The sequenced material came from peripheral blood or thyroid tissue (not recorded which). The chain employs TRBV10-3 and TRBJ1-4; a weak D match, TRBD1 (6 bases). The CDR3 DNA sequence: TGTGCCATCAGTGATTGGGGGGCAGGGACTAATGAAAAACTGTTTTTT. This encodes CAISDWGAGTNEKLFF.